This T cell receptor (beta chain) comes out of a study of cytomegalovirus exposure and HLA in healthy donors. In regard to this clone: The antigen is undetermined.

General study results and limits: The records held CMV serostatus as the only immune exposure information. Earlier analysis yielded a pattern in which most TCR beta V segments were productive about 90% or about 30% of the time.

With 60 Vbeta and 13 Jbeta primers, the PCR was carried out. Measured with immunoSEQ multiplex PCR; TCRdb has only the in-frame clones, and not every one. Counted here are some 150,000 clones, about 79% occurring once; the ten biggest clones make up less than 3%. V was pared by 0 bases and J by 4 bases, with 5 bases of the junction left unmatched. Germline loops: CDR1 LGHNA, CDR2 YSLEER. The CDR3 extends over 16 amino acids. The specimen was PBMCs. The chain joins TRBV4-3 to TRBJ2-3; TRBD2 agrees at 9 bases. This TCR was recovered from a male donor in good health and CMV-seronegative. CDR3 sequence (DNA): TGCGCCAGCAGCCAAGATCCAAGCGGGGGGTCAGATACGCAGTATTTT. Translated: CASSQDPSGGSDTQYF.